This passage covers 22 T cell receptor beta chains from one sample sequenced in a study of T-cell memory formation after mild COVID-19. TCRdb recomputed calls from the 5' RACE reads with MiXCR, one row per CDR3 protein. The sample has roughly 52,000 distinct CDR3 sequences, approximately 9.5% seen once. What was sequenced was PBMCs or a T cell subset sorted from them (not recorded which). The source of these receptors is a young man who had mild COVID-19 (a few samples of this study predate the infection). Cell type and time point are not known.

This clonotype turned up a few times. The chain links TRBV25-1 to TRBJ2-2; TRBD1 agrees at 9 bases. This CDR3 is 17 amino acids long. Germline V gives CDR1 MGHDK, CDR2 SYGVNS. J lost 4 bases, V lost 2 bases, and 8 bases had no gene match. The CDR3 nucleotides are TGTGCCAGCAGTGAAAGGGGGACAGGGTGGGGCACCGGGGAGCTGTTTTTT. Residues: CASSERGTGWGTGELFF.

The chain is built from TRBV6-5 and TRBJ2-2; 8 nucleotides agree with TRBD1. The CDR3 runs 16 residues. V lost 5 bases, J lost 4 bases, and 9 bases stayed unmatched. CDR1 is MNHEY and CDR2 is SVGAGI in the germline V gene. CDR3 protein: CASSPTGEIGTGELFF. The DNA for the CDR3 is TGTGCCAGCAGTCCGACAGGGGAGATAGGCACCGGGGAGCTGTTTTTT.

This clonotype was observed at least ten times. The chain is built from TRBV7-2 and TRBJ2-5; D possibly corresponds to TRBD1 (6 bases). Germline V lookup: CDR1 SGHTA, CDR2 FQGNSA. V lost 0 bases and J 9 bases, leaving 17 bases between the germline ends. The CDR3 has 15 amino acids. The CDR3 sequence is CASSLAGATRGSQYF. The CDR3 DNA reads TGTGCCAGCAGCTTAGCGGGGGCCACCCGAGGGTCCCAGTACTTC. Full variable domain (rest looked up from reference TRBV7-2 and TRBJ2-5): GAGVSQSPSNKVTEKGKDVELRCDPISGHTALYWYRQSLGQGLEFLIYFQGNSAPDKSGLPSDRFSAERTGGSVSTLTIQRTQQEDSAVYLCASSLAGATRGSQYFGPGTRLLVL.

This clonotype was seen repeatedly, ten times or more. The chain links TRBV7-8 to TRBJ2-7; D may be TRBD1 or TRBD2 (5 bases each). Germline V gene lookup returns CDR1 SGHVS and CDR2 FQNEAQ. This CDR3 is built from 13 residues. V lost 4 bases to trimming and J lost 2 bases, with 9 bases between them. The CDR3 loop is CASSSWGTYEQYV. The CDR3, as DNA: TGTGCCAGCAGCTCTTGGGGGACCTACGAGCAGTACGTC.

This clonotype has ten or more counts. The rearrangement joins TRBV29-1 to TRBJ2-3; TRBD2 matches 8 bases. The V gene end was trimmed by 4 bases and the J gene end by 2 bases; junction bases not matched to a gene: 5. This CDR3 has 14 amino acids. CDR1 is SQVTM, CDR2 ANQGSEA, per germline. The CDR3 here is CSVASGSSTDTQYF. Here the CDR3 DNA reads TGCAGCGTTGCGAGCGGGAGCTCCACAGATACGCAGTATTTT.

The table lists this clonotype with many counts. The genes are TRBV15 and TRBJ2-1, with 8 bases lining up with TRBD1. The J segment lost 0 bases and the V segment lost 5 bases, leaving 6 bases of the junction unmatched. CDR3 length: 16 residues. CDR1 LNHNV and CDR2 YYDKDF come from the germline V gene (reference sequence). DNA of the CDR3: TGTGCCACCAGCGTAAGGGACAGGAGCTCCTACAATGAGCAGTTCTTC. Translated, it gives CATSVRDRSSYNEQFF. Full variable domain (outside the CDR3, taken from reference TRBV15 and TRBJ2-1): DAMVIQNPRYQVTQFGKPVTLSCSQTLNHNVMYWYQQKSSQAPKLLFHYYDKDFNNEADTPDNFQSRRPNTSFCFLDIRSPGLGDTAMYLCATSVRDRSSYNEQFFGPGTRLTVL.

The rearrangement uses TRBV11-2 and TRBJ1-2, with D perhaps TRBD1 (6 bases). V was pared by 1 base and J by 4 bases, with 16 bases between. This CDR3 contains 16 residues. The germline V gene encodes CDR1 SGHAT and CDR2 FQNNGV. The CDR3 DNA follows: TGTGCCAGCAGCTTAGGTCCTTACGACAGGTCCTATGGCTACACCTTC. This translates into CASSLGPYDRSYGYTF.

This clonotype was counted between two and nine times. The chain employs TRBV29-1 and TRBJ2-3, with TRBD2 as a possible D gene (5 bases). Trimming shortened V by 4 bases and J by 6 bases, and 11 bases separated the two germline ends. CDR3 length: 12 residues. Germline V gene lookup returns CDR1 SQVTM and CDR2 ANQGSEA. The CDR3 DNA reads TGCAGCGTTGGGGCTGGAGGCGATACGCAGTATTTT. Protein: CSVGAGGDTQYF.

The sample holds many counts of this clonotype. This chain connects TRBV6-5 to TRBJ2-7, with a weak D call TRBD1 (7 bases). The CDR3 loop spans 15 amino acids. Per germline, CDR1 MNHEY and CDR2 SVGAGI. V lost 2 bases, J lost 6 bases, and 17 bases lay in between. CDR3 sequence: CASSYRVSGGREQYF. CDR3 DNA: TGTGCCAGCAGTTACCGGGTGTCAGGGGGGCGCGAGCAGTACTTC.

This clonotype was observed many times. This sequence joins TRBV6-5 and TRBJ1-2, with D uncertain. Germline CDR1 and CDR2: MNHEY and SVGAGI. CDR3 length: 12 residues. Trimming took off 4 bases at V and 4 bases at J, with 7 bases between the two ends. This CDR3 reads CASSSVGYGYTF. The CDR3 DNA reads TGTGCCAGCAGTTCGGTTGGCTATGGCTACACCTTC.

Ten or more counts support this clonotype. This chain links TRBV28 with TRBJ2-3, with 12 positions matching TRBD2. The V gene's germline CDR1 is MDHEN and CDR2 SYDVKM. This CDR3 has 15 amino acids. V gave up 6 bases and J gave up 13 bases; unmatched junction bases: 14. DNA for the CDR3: TGTGCCAGCAGCCGACCCGGGACTAGCGGGCCGAGGAAGTATTTT. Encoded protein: CASSRPGTSGPRKYF.

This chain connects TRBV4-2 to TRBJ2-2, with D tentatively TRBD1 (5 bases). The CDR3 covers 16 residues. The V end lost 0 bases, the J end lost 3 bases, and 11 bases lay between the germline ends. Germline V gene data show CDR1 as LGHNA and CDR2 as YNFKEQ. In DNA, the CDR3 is TGTGCCAGCAGCCAAGATAGGGGCGGATACACCGGGGAGCTGTTTTTT. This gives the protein CASSQDRGGYTGELFF.

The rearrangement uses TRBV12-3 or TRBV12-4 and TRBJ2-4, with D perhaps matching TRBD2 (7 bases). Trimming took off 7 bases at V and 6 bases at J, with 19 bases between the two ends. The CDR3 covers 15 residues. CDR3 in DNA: TGTGCCAGCACCCTAGGGGGAGGGTCACTAAACATTCAGTACTTC. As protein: CASTLGGGSLNIQYF.

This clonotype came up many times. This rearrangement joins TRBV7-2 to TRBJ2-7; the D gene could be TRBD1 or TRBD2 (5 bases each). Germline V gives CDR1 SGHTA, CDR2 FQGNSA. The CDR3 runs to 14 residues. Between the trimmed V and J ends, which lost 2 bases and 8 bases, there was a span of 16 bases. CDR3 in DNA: TGTGCCAGCAGCTTAACAGGTTGGGGGACCCAGCAGTACGTC. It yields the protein CASSLTGWGTQQYV.

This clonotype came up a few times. The CDR3 sequence: CASSLVGFGGTEAFF. The DNA for the CDR3 is TGTGCCAGCAGCTTAGTGGGATTCGGGGGCACTGAAGCTTTCTTT. This chain uses TRBV7-2 with TRBJ1-1; D perhaps matches TRBD1 (5 bases). Looked up from germline, CDR1 is SGHTA and CDR2 is FQGNSA. Trimming stripped 1 base from V and 4 bases from J, with 13 bases between. CDR3 length: 15 amino acids.

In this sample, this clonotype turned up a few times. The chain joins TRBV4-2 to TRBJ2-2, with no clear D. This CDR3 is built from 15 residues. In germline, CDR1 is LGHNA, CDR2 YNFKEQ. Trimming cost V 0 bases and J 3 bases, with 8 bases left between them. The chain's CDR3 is CASSQEVADTGELFF. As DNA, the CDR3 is TGTGCCAGCAGCCAAGAAGTGGCGGACACCGGGGAGCTGTTTTTT.

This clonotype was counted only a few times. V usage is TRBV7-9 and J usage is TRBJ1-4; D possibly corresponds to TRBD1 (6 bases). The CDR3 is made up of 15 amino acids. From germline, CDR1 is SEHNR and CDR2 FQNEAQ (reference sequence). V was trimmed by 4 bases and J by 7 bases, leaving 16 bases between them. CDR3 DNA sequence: TGTGCCAGCAGCTCCAACAGGGCGTCAGGTGAAAAACTGTTTTTT. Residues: CASSSNRASGEKLFF.

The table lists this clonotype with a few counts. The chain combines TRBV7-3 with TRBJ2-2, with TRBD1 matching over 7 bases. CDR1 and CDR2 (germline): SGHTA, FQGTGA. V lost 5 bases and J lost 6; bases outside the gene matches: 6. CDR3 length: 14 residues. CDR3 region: CASSPTQGPGELFF. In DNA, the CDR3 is TGTGCCAGCAGCCCCACACAGGGGCCCGGGGAGCTGTTTTTT.

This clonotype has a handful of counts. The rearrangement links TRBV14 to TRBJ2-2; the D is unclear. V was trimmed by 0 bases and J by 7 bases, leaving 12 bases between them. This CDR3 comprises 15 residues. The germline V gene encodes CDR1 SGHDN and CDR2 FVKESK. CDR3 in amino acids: CASSQEYGRSGELFF. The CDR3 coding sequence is TGTGCCAGCAGCCAAGAATATGGACGGAGCGGGGAGCTGTTTTTT.

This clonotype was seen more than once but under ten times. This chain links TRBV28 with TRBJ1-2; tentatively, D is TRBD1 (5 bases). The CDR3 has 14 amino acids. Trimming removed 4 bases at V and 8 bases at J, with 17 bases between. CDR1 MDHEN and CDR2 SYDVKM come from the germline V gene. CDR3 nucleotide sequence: TGTGCCAGCAGTTCATACCTCAGGGCTCCCGGCTACACCTTC. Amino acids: CASSSYLRAPGYTF.

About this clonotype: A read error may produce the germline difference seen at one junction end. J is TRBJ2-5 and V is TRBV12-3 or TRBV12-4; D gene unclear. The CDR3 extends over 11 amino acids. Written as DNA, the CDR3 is TGTGCCAGCGGTTTCCAAGAGACCCAGTACTTC. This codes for CASGFQETQYF.

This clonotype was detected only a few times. CDR3 DNA: TGTGCCAGCAGCTTGATAGCCACCGGGGAGCTGTTTTTT. Protein: CASSLIATGELFF. V is TRBV5-4 and J is TRBJ2-2; D ambiguous. This CDR3 region has 13 residues. Germline V gene sequence: CDR1 SGHNT, CDR2 YYREEE (reference sequence). V lost 1 base and J lost 4, with 5 bases in between.